This TCR beta chain is from a study of cytomegalovirus exposure and HLA in healthy donors. General study results and limits: 16,951 TCR beta sequences were associated with HLA alleles at 0.05 false discovery rate in a later analysis.

The V gene lost 5 bases and the J gene lost 8 bases, with 15 bases spanning the gap. This CDR3 is 13 amino acids long. Germline V gene data show CDR1 as SGHAT and CDR2 as FQNNGV. On this clone: Its antigen is currently unknown.

The PCR employed 60 Vbeta primers together with 13 Jbeta primers. The repertoire was sequenced with immunoSEQ multiplex PCR; TCRdb's copy has only in-frame clones and lacks some. The data contain around 120,000 clones, 65% to 90% of them singletons. The specimen sequenced was PBMCs. This chain links TRBV11-2 with TRBJ1-2; D not resolved. This clonotype originated in a male donor in good health and CMV-seropositive. In DNA form, the CDR3 reads TGTGCCAGCAGCCCGGGTGTAATCGGAGGCTACACCTTC. Translation: CASSPGVIGGYTF.